This TCR beta chain was found in a study of persistence of HIV-infected CD4 T cells. Study details: CD4+ T cells responding to CMV or HIV-1 Gag were isolated.

Turning to this clone: Its target is unknown.

This was the immunoSEQ version 4 assay in survey mode. The repertoire was sequenced with immunoSEQ multiplex PCR; TCRdb's copy has only in-frame clones and lacks some. The table includes about 43,000 clones, 75% to 80% detected once. An overlapping HIV-1 Gag peptide pool stimulated these cells at roughly 1 ug/peptide/mL. CD40L/CD69 double-negative CD45RO-high memory CD4+ T cells were collected. Donors had undetectable plasma HIV-1 RNA, under 50 copies/mL, for 4+ years. Germline lookup yields CDR1 GTSNPN and CDR2 SVGIG (reference sequence). Deletions cut 3 bases from V and 4 bases from J, with 12 bases between. CDR3 size: 13 residues.

Sequencing used CD4+ T cells sorted from PBMCs after approximately 20-hour stimulation, obtained from a patient who received antiretroviral therapy. The source of this sequence is an adult man with HIV who was CMV-seropositive. This chain links TRBV30 with TRBJ1-1; D perhaps matches TRBD1 (6 bases). The CDR3 region is CAWSVTGITEAFF. CDR3 DNA: TGTGCCTGGAGCGTAACAGGGATCACTGAAGCTTTCTTT. Full variable domain (remainder filled in from reference TRBV30 and TRBJ1-1): SQTIHQWPATLVQPVGSPLSLECTVEGTSNPNLYWYRQAAGRGLQLLFYSVGIGQISSEVPQNLSASRPQDRQFILSSKKLLLSDSGFYLCAWSVTGITEAFFGQGTRLTVV.